This T cell receptor (beta chain) was captured in a study of CD8 T cells in ankylosing spondylitis (dated by TCRdb to about 2017). Describing the broader study: To find TCR variants linked to disease, the study profiled T cell receptor beta repertoires in ankylosing spondylitis patients and healthy donors. The full study cohort was made up of 25 to 30 ankylosing spondylitis patients and 95 to 130 healthy donors. Peripheral blood was sampled, and synovial fluid was additionally collected from ankylosing spondylitis patients. Results the study describes overall, beyond this receptor: In peripheral blood, the disease-linked clones were found at relatively low frequencies and had a CD8+ phenotype. Significant enrichment of the disease-linked clones was reported in matched synovial fluid samples from ankylosing spondylitis patients. Some TCR beta motif variants had previously been reported in synovial fluid and blood of reactive arthritis patients, which suggested common disease-initiation mechanisms. Blood from ankylosing spondylitis patients appeared to be characterized by a TCR beta motif composed of about eight highly homologous amino acid variants.

This clonotype was observed a few times. There is no known antigen for this receptor. Per-nucleotide qualities are absent, and no much larger clonotype sits a single base away. The instrument given in TCRdb is Illumina HiSeq 2500. Quantitative 5'-RACE with molecular barcodes was used to prepare TCR beta libraries. Turning to the authors' computational methods: A new computational method, built on a probabilistic model of VDJ rearrangement, was used to identify disease-linked TCR variants. Starting from the raw public reads, TCRdb applied fastp trimming at Q25, assembled clones with MiXCR and retained in-frame beta chains. Each entry is one CDR3 protein sequence, shown with its most common DNA and genes. The V and J calls and clone size come from TCRdb's table, not from the authors' own analysis. The sample table holds around 890,000 distinct CDR3 sequences, of which around 11% were seen once. The top ten clones comprise less than 0.65% of the sample.

Relative to germline, V is 4 bases shorter and J is 6 bases shorter, with 14 bases between their ends. Sequences SGDLS (CDR1) and YYNGEE (CDR2) are obtained from the germline V gene. The cysteine opens and the phenylalanine closes a CDR3 of 15 amino acids. Only CDR3 DNA remains: 45 bases, in frame from the first base. Rearrangement joined TRBV9 to TRBJ1-6; the D region possibly corresponds to TRBD1 (6 bases align). The receptor was derived from a male donor with ankylosing spondylitis. What was sequenced was blood, either unsorted or a sorted T cell fraction (not recorded which). The sequenced DNA is TGTGCCAGCAGCTCCCTCGGGGGGGCTAATTCACCCCTCCACTTT. It codes for CASSSLGGANSPLHF.